A selection of T cell receptor beta chains follows, all from one sample in a study of blood T cell repertoires in COVID-19. The table came from immunoSEQ multiplex PCR; TCRdb's copy has only in-frame clones and leaves some out. The data contain some 42,000 clones, 70% to 90% of them singletons. The sequenced sample was peripheral blood. These receptors all come from a man aged 45-65 years with active COVID-19. CDR3s include the opening cysteine and the closing phenylalanine or tryptophan. A D gene is named only where the DNA matches it firmly. Part of the rows lack a size; the others show once, few, many or a class for expanded clones.

clone_size j_call v_call d_call cdr3_aa cdr3_nt
once TRBJ2-5 TRBV11-3 - CASSPLDSQETQYF TGTGCCAGCAGCCCCCTCGACTCACAAGAGACCCAGTACTTC
- TRBJ1-4 TRBV12-3/TRBV12-4 - CASSSLREKLFF TGTGCCAGCAGCTCGTTGAGGGAAAAACTGTTTTTT
- TRBJ2-4 TRBV19 TRBD1 CASSIDRAGDRRAKNIQYF TGTGCCAGTAGTATAGATAGGGCCGGGGACAGACGAGCCAAAAACATTCAGTACTTC
- TRBJ2-5 TRBV2 - CASMRETQYF TGTGCCAGCATGAGAGAGACCCAGTACTTC
- TRBJ2-5 TRBV7-9 - CASELTGATSPKTQYF TGTGCCAGCGAGCTAACCGGCGCGACTAGTCCGAAGACCCAGTACTTC
- TRBJ1-3 TRBV19 - CASSEGLTSSGNTIYF TGTGCCAGTAGCGAGGGTCTAACAAGCTCTGGAAACACCATATATTTT
- TRBJ2-5 TRBV6-5 - CASSYSQRQETQYF TGTGCCAGCAGTTACTCCCAGCGCCAAGAGACCCAGTACTTC
- TRBJ1-2 TRBV7-9 TRBD1 CASSPGGTGSPYGYTF TGTGCCAGCAGCCCAGGGGGGACAGGTAGTCCCTATGGCTACACCTTC
- TRBJ1-1 TRBV29-1 TRBD1 CSVSVGTGGRTEAFF TGCAGCGTTTCGGTCGGGACAGGGGGTAGGACTGAAGCTTTCTTT
- TRBJ2-1 TRBV15 TRBD2 CATSRDGGRSDKNNEQFF TGTGCCACCAGCAGAGATGGCGGGAGGTCTGATAAGAACAATGAGCAGTTCTTC
- TRBJ2-2 TRBV27 TRBD2 CASSFSGPGELFF TGTGCCAGCAGTTTTAGCGGGCCCGGGGAGCTGTTTTTT
- TRBJ1-2 TRBV7-3 TRBD1 CASSLGQGAHGYTF TGTGCCAGCAGCTTAGGGCAGGGGGCGCATGGCTACACCTTC
- TRBJ1-1 TRBV9 - CASKGGWDTEAFF TGTGCCAGCAAAGGGGGTTGGGACACTGAAGCTTTCTTT
- TRBJ2-5 TRBV4-3 TRBD1 CASSQTGPRETQYF TGCGCCAGCAGCCAGACAGGGCCTCGGGAGACCCAGTACTTC
- TRBJ2-7 TRBV10-3 TRBD1 CAIRAGQAYEQYF TGTGCCATCAGAGCAGGACAGGCCTACGAGCAGTACTTC
- TRBJ1-3 TRBV3-1/TRBV3-2 - CASSQGRTAPSRSGNTIYF TGTGCCAGCAGCCAAGGACGGACAGCGCCTTCCCGATCTGGAAACACCATATATTTT
- TRBJ1-3 TRBV19 TRBD1 CASSIGRDSPYAGNTIYF TGTGCCAGTAGTATAGGGCGGGACAGTCCTTATGCTGGAAACACCATATATTTT
- TRBJ1-1 TRBV11-3 TRBD1 CASSLDSGGLEAFF TGTGCCAGCAGCTTAGATTCAGGGGGCCTGGAAGCTTTCTTT
- TRBJ1-4 TRBV6-6 TRBD1 CASSWTGPEKLFF TGTGCCAGCAGTTGGACAGGGCCTGAAAAACTGTTTTTT
- TRBJ1-2 TRBV5-1 TRBD1 CASSSRQDRVPYGYTF TGCGCCAGCAGCTCTCGCCAGGACAGGGTTCCATATGGCTACACCTTC
- TRBJ2-1 TRBV30 - CAWSVSRSYNEQFF TGTGCCTGGAGTGTTTCCCGCTCCTACAATGAGCAGTTCTTC
- TRBJ1-1 TRBV5-1 TRBD1 CASSLLTGGQTEAFF TGCGCCAGCAGCTTGTTGACAGGGGGGCAAACTGAAGCTTTCTTT
few TRBJ2-7 TRBV10-3 TRBD2 CAISESGSGRRVYEQYF TGTGCCATCAGTGAGTCGGGGTCCGGGAGGCGAGTCTACGAGCAGTACTTC
- TRBJ2-3 TRBV5-1 TRBD2 CASSFSGSGTDTQYF TGCGCCAGCAGCTTTAGCGGGAGTGGGACAGATACGCAGTATTTT
- TRBJ1-2 TRBV5-1 TRBD1 CASSLGDSSNYGYTF TGCGCCAGCAGCTTGGGGGACAGCTCTAACTATGGCTACACCTTC
- TRBJ2-3 TRBV3-1/TRBV3-2 TRBD2 CASSPRGDLTDTQYF TGTGCCAGCAGCCCGCGGGGGGACCTCACAGATACGCAGTATTTT
- TRBJ2-1 TRBV5-5 TRBD2 CASSQPTSGAKNEQFF TGTGCCAGCAGCCAACCGACTAGCGGGGCCAAGAATGAGCAGTTCTTC
medium-sized TRBJ1-1 TRBV5-1 - CASSSQGLNTEAFF TGCGCCAGCAGCTCACAGGGCCTGAACACTGAAGCTTTCTTT
- TRBJ2-1 TRBV20-1 TRBD2 CSASGGGRNEQFF TGCAGTGCTAGTGGGGGAGGGCGTAATGAGCAGTTCTTC
once TRBJ2-7 TRBV4-1 TRBD2 CASSPGLAGVSYEQYF TGCGCCAGCAGCCCTGGACTAGCGGGGGTCTCCTACGAGCAGTACTTC
- TRBJ2-2 TRBV30 TRBD2 CAWSAMGTSEAGELFF TGTGCCTGGAGTGCTATGGGGACTAGCGAGGCCGGGGAGCTGTTTTTT
few TRBJ2-3 TRBV7-9 - CASSLGRGDNTDTQYF TGTGCCAGCAGCTTAGGGCGGGGTGATAACACAGATACGCAGTATTTT
- TRBJ2-1 TRBV11-2 TRBD1 CASSLAPRSPGTEFF TGTGCCAGCAGCTTAGCTCCTCGCTCCCCCGGGACAGAGTTCTTC
once TRBJ1-5 TRBV14 - CASSQDRGGHNQPQHF TGTGCCAGCAGCCAAGATAGAGGCGGGCACAATCAGCCCCAGCATTTT
- TRBJ1-1 TRBV14 - CASSQVWFSGGDTEAFF TGTGCCAGCAGCCAAGTCTGGTTTTCGGGGGGAGACACTGAAGCTTTCTTT
- TRBJ1-5 TRBV19 - CASSIERQRPQHF TGTGCCAGTAGTATAGAGAGGCAGCGGCCCCAGCATTTT
- TRBJ1-1 TRBV29-1 TRBD1 CSVVRGILNTEAFF TGCAGCGTTGTCAGGGGGATCCTGAACACTGAAGCTTTCTTT
- TRBJ1-6 TRBV20-1 - CSASFGADSSNSPLHF TGCAGTGCTAGTTTCGGCGCAGACTCATCTAATTCACCCCTCCACTTT